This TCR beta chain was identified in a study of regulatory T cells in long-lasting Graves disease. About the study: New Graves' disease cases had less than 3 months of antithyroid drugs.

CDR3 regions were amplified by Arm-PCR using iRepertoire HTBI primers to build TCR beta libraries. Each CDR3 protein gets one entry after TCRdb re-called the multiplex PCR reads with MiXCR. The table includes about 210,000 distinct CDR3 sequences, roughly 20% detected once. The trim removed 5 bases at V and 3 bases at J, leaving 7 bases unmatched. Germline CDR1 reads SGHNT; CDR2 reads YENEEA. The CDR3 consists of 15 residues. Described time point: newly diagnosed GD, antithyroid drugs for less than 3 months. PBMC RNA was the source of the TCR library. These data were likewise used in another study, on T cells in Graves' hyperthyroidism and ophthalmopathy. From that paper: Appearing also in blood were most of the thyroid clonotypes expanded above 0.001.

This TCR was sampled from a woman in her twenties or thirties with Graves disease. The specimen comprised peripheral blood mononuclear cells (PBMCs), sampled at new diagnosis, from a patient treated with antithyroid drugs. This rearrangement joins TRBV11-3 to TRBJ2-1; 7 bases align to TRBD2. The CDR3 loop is CASSPRTRGYNEQFF. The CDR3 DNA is TGTGCCAGCAGCCCCCGGACTAGGGGCTACAATGAGCAGTTCTTC.